A single sample is the source of the 8 T cell receptor beta chains below, sequenced in a study of blood T cell repertoires in COVID-19. Libraries were prepared by immunoSEQ multiplex PCR; TCRdb keeps only in-frame clonotypes and omits some of them. The sample gives 140,000 or so clones, approximately 85% of which show up once; 2.6% is in the top ten. The sequenced sample consisted of peripheral blood. The receptor set was obtained from a human donor with acute or convalescent COVID-19. The donor label of this sample is uncertain.

This chain connects TRBV5-5 to TRBJ1-3; D call uncertain. The CDR3 runs to 15 residues. The V and J ends lost 1 base and 3 bases respectively, with 11 bases between them. The V gene's germline CDR1 is SGHKS and CDR2 YYEKEE (reference sequence). The CDR3 sequence is CASSLLSGDGNTIYF. The DNA of the CDR3 is TGTGCCAGCAGCTTGTTGTCCGGGGATGGAAACACCATATATTTT.

The chain uses TRBV9 and TRBJ2-5, with 10 bases that match TRBD2. Germline CDR1 is SGDLS and CDR2 is YYNGEE. The CDR3 loop spans 15 amino acids. The J segment lost 5 bases and the V segment lost 0 bases, leaving 4 bases of the junction unmatched. The DNA for the CDR3 is TGTGCCAGCAGCGTAGCCCTTAGCGGGAGGGAGACCCAGTACTTC. Protein product: CASSVALSGRETQYF.

This sequence joins TRBV10-3 and TRBJ1-5, with a weak D call TRBD1 (5 bases). The germline V and J ends were trimmed by 8 bases and 5 bases, with 16 bases remaining between them. The CDR3 runs 14 residues. Germline assignment: CDR1 ENHRY and CDR2 SYGVKD. The CDR3 reads CAISWQGVDQPQHF. CDR3 sequence (DNA): TGTGCCATCTCGTGGCAGGGTGTAGATCAGCCCCAGCATTTT.

This chain connects TRBV15 to TRBJ1-5, with TRBD1 as a possible D gene (6 bases). This CDR3 spans 15 amino acids. The germline gives CDR1 LNHNV, CDR2 YYDKDF (reference sequence). Trimming cost V 7 bases and J 2 bases, with 15 bases left between them. The CDR3 is CATTAGVSRNQPQHF. As DNA, the CDR3 is TGTGCCACCACCGCAGGGGTCTCTCGCAATCAGCCCCAGCATTTT.

The chain links TRBV6-2 or TRBV6-3 to TRBJ2-2; D not resolved. The CDR3 runs 18 residues. The V and J ends lost 0 bases and 2 bases respectively, with 16 bases between them. In germline, CDR1 is MNHEY, CDR2 SVGEGT. CDR3 sequence (DNA): TGTGCCAGCAGTTACTCGAATTCCTGGGCTCCAAACACCGGGGAGCTGTTTTTT. Protein sequence: CASSYSNSWAPNTGELFF.

The rearrangement links TRBV7-3 to TRBJ2-3; 8 bases agree with TRBD2. Germline V gene data show CDR1 as SGHTA and CDR2 as FQGTGA. After removal of 4 bases from V and 1 base from J, the junction contained 10 bases not matched to a gene. The CDR3 sequence is 17 residues long. The CDR3 region has the DNA TGTGCCAGCAGCTCAAGCCGGCTTAGCGGGGGCACAGATACGCAGTATTTT. Translation gives CASSSSRLSGGTDTQYF.

This clone has just a few counts. The chain is built from TRBV9 and TRBJ1-2; no clear D. This CDR3 contains 14 residues. V was shortened by 0 bases and J by 3 bases, with 9 bases between the two germline ends. The germline gives CDR1 SGDLS, CDR2 YYNGEE. The CDR3 DNA follows: TGTGCCAGCAGCGTAGAGGTGGCGGACTATGGCTACACCTTC. Amino acid sequence: CASSVEVADYGYTF. Full variable domain (outside the CDR3, taken from reference TRBV9 and TRBJ1-2): DSGVTQTPKHLITATGQRVTLRCSPRSGDLSVYWYQQSLDQGLQFLIQYYNGEERAKGNILERFSAQQFPDLHSELNLSSLELGDSALYFCASSVEVADYGYTFGSGTRLTVV.

The V and J genes are TRBV19 and TRBJ2-1; a possible D gene is TRBD2 (7 bases). CDR3 length equals 16 residues. The germline V and J ends were trimmed by 1 base and 4 bases, with 14 bases remaining between them. Germline-derived CDR1 and CDR2 are LNHDA and SQIVND (reference sequence). The CDR3 loop is CASSIGGGGGYNEQFF. In nucleotides, the CDR3 is TGTGCCAGTAGTATAGGAGGAGGGGGGGGTTACAATGAGCAGTTCTTC.